The entry that follows covers one T cell receptor beta chain sequence. These data come from a study of T cell responses to AZD1222 COVID-19 vaccine. Sequenced by immunoSEQ multiplex PCR; TCRdb stores in-frame clones only, minus some. The sample contains 86,000 or so clones, about 86% of which appear only once. Germline V gives CDR1 LNHNV, CDR2 YYDKDF (reference sequence). The V end was cut by 0 bases, the J end by 11 bases, with 10 bases between. This CDR3 comprises 12 residues. This clonotype was sampled from an adult who received the AZD1222 COVID-19 vaccine. This chain links TRBV15 with TRBJ1-1; D gene unclear. This specimen was peripheral blood, taken 28 days after the second AZD1222 dose. The CDR3 spells CATSRELRGAFF. The CDR3 DNA reads TGTGCCACCAGCAGAGAACTTCGCGGGGCTTTCTTT.